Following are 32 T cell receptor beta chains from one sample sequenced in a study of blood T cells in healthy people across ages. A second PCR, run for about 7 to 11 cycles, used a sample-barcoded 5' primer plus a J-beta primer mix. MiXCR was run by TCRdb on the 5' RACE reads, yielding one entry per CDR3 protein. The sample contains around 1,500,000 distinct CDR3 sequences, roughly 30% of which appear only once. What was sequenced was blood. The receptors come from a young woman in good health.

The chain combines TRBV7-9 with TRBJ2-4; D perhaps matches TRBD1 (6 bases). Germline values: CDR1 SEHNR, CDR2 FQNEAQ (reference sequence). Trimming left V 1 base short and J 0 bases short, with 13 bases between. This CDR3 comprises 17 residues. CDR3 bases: TGTGCCAGCAGCTTAGTGGCAGGGGCATTAGCCAAAAACATTCAGTACTTC. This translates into CASSLVAGALAKNIQYF.

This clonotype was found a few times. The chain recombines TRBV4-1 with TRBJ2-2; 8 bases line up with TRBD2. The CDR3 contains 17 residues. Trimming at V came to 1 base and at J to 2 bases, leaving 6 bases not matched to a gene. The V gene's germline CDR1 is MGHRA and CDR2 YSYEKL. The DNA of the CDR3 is TGCGCCAGCAGCCAAGGTCTCACTAGCGGCAACACCGGGGAGCTGTTTTTT. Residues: CASSQGLTSGNTGELFF.

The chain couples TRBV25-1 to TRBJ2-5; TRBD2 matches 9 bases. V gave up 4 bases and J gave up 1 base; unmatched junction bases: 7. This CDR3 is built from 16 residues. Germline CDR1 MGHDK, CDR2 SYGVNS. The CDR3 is CASSGGAGGGQETQYF. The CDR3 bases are TGTGCCAGCAGTGGTGGAGCGGGAGGCGGCCAAGAGACCCAGTACTTC.

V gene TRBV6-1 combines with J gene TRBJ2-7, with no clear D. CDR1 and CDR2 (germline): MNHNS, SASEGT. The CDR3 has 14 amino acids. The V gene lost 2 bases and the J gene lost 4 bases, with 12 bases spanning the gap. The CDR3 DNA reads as TGTGCCAGCAGTGAACACCAAACAGCGTACGAGCAGTACTTC. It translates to CASSEHQTAYEQYF.

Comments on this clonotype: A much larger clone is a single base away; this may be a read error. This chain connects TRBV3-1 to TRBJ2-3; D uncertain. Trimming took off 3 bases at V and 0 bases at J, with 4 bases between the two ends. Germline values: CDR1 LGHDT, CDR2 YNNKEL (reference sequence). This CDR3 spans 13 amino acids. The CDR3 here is CASSHYSTDTQYF. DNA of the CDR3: TGTGCCAGCAGCCACTACAGCACAGATACGCAGTATTTT.

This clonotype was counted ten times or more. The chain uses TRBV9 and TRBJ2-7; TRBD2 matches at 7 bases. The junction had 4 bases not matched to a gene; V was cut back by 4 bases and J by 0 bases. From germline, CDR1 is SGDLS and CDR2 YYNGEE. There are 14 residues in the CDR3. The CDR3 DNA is TGTGCCAGCAGCATCGGGACTAACTCCTACGAGCAGTACTTC. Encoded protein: CASSIGTNSYEQYF.

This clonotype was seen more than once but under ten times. Here the CDR3 DNA reads TGTGCCAGCAGCTCCCTTGGGATAGCGGGGACCTACGAGCAGTACTTC. This encodes CASSSLGIAGTYEQYF. This chain joins TRBV11-2 and TRBJ2-7, with 8 bases fitting TRBD2. Germline V CDR1 and CDR2: SGHAT, FQNNGV. This CDR3 is built from 16 residues. The trim removed 4 bases at V and 2 bases at J, leaving 10 bases unmatched.

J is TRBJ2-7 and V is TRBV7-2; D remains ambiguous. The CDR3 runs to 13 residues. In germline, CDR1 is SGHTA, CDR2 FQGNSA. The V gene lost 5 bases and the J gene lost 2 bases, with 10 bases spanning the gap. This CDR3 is CASSPPNPYEQYF. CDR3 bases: TGTGCCAGCAGCCCACCGAACCCCTACGAGCAGTACTTC.

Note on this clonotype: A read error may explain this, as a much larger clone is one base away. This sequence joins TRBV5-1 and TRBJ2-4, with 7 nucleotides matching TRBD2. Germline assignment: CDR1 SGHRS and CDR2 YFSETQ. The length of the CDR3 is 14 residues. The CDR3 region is CTSTPPGGLNIQYF. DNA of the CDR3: TGCACCAGCACGCCCCCGGGAGGCCTAAACATTCAGTACTTC.

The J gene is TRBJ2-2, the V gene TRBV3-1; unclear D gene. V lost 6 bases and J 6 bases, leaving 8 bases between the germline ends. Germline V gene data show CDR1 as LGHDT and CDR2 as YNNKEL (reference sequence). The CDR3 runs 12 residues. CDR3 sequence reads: CASRGLAGELFF. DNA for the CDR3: TGTGCCAGCAGAGGGCTCGCCGGGGAGCTGTTTTTT.

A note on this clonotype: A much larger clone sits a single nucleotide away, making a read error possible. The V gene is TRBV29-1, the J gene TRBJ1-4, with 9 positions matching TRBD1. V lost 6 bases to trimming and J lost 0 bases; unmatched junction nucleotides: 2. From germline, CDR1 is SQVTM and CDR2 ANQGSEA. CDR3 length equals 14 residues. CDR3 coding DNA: TGCAGCGTAAGACAGGGGGCAACTAATGAAAAACTGTTTTTT. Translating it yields CSVRQGATNEKLFF.

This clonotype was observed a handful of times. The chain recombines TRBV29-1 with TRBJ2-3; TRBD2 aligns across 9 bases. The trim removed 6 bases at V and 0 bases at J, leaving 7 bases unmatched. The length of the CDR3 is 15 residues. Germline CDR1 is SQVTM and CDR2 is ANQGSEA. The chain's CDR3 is CSVVSGSASTDTQYF. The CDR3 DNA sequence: TGCAGCGTAGTTAGCGGGAGCGCTAGCACAGATACGCAGTATTTT.

The CDR3 spells CASSLTGTGGLDTEAFF. The CDR3 region has the DNA TGTGCCAGCAGTTTAACGGGGACAGGGGGTTTGGACACTGAAGCTTTCTTT. This chain uses TRBV27 with TRBJ1-1, with 11 bases fitting TRBD1. V gave up 2 bases and J gave up 3 bases; unmatched junction bases: 8. Germline CDR1 is MNHEY and CDR2 is SMNVEV (reference sequence). The length of the CDR3 is 17 residues.

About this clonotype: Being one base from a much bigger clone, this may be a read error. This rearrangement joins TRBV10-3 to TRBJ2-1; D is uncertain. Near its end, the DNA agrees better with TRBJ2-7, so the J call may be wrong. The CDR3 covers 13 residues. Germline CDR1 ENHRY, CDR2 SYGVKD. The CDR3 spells CAIRDEVYNEQYF. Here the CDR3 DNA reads TGTGCCATCAGGGACGAGGTCTACAATGAGCAGTACTTC.

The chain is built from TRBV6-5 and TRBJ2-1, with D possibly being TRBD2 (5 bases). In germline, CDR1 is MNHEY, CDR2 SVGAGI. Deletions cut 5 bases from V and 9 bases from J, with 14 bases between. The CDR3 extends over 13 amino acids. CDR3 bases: TGTGCCAGCAGTCCGGACTGGGTAGGTGAGCAGTTCTTC. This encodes CASSPDWVGEQFF.

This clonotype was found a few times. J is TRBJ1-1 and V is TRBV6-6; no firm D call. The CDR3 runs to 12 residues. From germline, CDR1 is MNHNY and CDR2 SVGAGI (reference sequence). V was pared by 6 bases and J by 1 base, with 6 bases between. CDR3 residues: CASREANTEAFF. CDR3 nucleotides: TGTGCCAGCAGAGAGGCGAACACTGAAGCTTTCTTT.

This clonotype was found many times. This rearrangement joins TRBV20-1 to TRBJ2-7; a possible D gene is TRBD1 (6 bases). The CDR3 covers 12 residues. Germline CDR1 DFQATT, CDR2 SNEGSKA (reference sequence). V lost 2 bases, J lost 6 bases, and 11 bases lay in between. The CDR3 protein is CSARKQGPEQYF. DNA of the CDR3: TGCAGTGCTAGAAAACAGGGACCCGAGCAGTACTTC.

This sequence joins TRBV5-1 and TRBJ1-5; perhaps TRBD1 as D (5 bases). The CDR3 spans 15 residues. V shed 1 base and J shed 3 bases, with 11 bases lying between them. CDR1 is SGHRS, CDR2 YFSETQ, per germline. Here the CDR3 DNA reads TGCGCCAGCAGCTTGTTCGGGGGTCCCAATCAGCCCCAGCATTTT. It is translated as CASSLFGGPNQPQHF.

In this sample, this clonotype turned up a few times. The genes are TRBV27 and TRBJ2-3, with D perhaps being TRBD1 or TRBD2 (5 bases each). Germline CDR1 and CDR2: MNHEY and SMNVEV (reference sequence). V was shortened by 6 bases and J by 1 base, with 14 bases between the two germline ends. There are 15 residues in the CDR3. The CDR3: CASSLFWDGTDTQYF. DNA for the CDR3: TGTGCCAGCAGCCTATTTTGGGACGGCACAGATACGCAGTATTTT.

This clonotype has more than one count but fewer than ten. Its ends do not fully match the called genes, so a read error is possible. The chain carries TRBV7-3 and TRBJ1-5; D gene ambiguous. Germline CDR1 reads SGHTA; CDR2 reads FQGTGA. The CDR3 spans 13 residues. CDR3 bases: TGTGCCAGCAGCATAACGAAGGGTCAGCCCCAGCATTTT. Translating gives CASSITKGQPQHF.

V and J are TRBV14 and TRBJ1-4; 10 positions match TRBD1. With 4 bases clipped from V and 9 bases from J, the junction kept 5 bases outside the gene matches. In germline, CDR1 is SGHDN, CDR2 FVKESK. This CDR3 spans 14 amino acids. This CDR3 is CASSPKGQGQKLFF. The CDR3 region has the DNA TGTGCCAGCAGCCCGAAGGGACAGGGGCAAAAACTGTTTTTT. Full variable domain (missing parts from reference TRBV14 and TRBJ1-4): EAGVTQFPSHSVIEKGQTVTLRCDPISGHDNLYWYRRVMGKEIKFLLHFVKESKQDESGMPNNRFLAERTGGTYSTLKVQPAELEDSGVYFCASSPKGQGQKLFFGSGTQLSVL.

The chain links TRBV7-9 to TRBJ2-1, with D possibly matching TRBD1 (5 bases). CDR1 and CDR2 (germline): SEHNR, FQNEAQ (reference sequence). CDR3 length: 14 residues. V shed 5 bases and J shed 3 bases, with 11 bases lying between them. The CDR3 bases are TGTGCCAGCAGCCGACCAGACAGCTACAATGAGCAGTTCTTC. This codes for CASSRPDSYNEQFF. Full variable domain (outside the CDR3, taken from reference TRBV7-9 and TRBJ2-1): DTGVSQNPRHKITKRGQNVTFRCDPISEHNRLYWYRQTLGQGPEFLTYFQNEAQLEKSRLLSDRFSAERPKGSFSTLEIQRTEQGDSAMYLCASSRPDSYNEQFFGPGTRLTVL.

CDR3 protein: CASSTLGAGISSYEEYV. The CDR3 DNA reads TGTGCCAGCTCCACCCTGGGGGCAGGGATAAGCTCCTACGAGGAGTACGTC. The rearrangement links TRBV2 to TRBJ2-7; TRBD1 might be the D (6 bases). The CDR3 sequence is 17 residues long. Germline V CDR1 and CDR2: SNHLY, FYNNEI.

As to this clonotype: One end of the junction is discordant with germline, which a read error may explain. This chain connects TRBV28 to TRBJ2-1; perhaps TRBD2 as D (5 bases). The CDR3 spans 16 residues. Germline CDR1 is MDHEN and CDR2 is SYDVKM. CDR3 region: CASSLAAEDSNNEQFF. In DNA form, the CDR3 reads TGTGCCAGCAGTTTGGCAGCCGAGGACTCCAACAATGAGCAGTTCTTC.

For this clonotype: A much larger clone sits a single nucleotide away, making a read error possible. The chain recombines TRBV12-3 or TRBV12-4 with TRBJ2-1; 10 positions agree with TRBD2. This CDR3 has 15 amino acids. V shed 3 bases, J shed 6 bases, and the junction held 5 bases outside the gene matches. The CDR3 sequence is CASSFWTSGGNEQFF. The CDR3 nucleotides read TGTGCCAGCAGTTTCTGGACTAGCGGAGGCAATGAGCAGTTCTTC.

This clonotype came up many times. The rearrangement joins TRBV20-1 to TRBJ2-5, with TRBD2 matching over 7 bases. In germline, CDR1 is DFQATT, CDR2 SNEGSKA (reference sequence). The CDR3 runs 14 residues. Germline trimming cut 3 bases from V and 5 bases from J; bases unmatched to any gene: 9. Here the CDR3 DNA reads TGCAGTGCTAGTGCGGGGGACGTGAGGGAGACCCAGTACTTC. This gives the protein CSASAGDVRETQYF.

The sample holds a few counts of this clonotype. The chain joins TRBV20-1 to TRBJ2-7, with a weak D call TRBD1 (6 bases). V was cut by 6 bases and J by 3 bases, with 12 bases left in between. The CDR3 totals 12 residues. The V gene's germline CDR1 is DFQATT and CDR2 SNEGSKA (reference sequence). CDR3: CSAKGVSYEQYF. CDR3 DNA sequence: TGCAGTGCCAAGGGGGTTAGCTACGAGCAGTACTTC.

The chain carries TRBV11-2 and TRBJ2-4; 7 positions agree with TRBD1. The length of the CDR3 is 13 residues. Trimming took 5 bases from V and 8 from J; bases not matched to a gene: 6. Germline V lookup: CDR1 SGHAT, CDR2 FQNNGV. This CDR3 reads CASSPGQQDIQYF. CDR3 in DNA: TGTGCCAGCAGCCCGGGACAGCAAGACATTCAGTACTTC.

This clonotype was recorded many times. The CDR3: CASSSLGYGYTF. CDR3 sequence (DNA): TGTGCCAGCAGTTCTCTAGGCTATGGCTACACCTTC. The V call is TRBV12-3 or TRBV12-4, the J call TRBJ1-2; no definite D call. CDR3 size: 12 residues. V shed 4 bases and J shed 4 bases, with 7 bases lying between them.

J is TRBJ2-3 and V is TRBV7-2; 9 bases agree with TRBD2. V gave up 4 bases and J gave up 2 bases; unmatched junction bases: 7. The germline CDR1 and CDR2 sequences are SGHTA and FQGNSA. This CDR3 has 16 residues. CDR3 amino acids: CASSSAIAGATDTQYF. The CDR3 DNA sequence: TGTGCCAGCAGCTCCGCGATAGCGGGGGCCACAGATACGCAGTATTTT. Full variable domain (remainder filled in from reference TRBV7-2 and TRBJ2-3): GAGVSQSPSNKVTEKGKDVELRCDPISGHTALYWYRQSLGQGLEFLIYFQGNSAPDKSGLPSDRFSAERTGGSVSTLTIQRTQQEDSAVYLCASSSAIAGATDTQYFGPGTRLTVL.

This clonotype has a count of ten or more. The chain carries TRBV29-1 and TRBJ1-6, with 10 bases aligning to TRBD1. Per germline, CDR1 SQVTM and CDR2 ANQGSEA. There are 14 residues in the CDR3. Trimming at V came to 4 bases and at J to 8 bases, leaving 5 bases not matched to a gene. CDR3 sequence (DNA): TGCAGCGTTGCTTCCGGGACAGGGGATTCACCCCTCCACTTT. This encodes CSVASGTGDSPLHF.

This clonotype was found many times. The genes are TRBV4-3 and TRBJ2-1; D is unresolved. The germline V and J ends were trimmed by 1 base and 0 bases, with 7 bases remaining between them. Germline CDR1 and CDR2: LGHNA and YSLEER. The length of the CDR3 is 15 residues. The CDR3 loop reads CASSQGGASYNEQFF. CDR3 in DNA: TGCGCCAGCAGCCAAGGCGGAGCCTCCTACAATGAGCAGTTCTTC.